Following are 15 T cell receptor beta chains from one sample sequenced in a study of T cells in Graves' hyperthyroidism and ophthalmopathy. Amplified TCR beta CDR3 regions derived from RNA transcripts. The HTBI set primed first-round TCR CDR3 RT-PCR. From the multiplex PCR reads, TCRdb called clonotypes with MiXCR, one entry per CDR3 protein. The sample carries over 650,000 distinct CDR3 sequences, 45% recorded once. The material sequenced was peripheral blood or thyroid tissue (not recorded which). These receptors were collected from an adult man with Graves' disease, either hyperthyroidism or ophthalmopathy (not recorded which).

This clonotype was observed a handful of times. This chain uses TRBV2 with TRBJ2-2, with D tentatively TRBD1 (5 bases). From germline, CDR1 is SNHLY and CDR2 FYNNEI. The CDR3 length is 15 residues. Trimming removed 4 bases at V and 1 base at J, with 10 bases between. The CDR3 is CASSGGVRNTGELFF. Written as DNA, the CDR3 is TGTGCCAGCAGTGGGGGCGTCAGGAACACCGGGGAGCTGTTTTTT.

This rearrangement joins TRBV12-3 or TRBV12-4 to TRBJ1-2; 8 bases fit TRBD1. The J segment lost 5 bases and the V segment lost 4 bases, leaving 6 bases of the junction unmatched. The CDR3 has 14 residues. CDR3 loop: CASSSTGQGYGYTF. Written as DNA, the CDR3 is TGTGCCAGCAGTTCGACCGGACAGGGATATGGCTACACCTTC.

The CDR3 protein is CATSDLGQGDWETQHF. CDR3 nucleotide sequence: TGTGCCACCAGTGATTTGGGACAGGGTGATTGGGAGACCCAGCATTTT. The chain carries TRBV24-1 and TRBJ1-5; 8 bases match TRBD1. The V segment lost 0 bases and the J segment 11 bases; nucleotides outside the gene matches: 11. Germline CDR1 reads KGHDR; CDR2 reads SFDVKD. The CDR3 spans 16 residues.

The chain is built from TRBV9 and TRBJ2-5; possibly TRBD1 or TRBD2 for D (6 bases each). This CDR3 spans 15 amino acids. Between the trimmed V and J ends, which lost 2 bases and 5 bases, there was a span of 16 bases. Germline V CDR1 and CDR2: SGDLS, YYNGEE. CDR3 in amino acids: CASSVGEGGQETQYF. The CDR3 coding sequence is TGTGCCAGCAGCGTTGGTGAGGGGGGCCAGGAGACCCAGTACTTC.

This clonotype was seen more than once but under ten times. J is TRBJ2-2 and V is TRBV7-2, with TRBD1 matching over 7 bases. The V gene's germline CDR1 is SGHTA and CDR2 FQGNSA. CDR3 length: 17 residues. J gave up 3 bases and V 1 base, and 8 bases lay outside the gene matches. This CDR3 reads CASSLDPRQGYTGELFF. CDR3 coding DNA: TGTGCCAGCAGCTTAGATCCGAGACAGGGATACACCGGGGAGCTGTTTTTT. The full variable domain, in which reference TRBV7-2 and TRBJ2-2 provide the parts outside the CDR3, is GAGVSQSPSNKVTEKGKDVELRCDPISGHTALYWYRQSLGQGLEFLIYFQGNSAPDKSGLPSDRFSAERTGGSVSTLTIQRTQQEDSAVYLCASSLDPRQGYTGELFFGEGSRLTVL.

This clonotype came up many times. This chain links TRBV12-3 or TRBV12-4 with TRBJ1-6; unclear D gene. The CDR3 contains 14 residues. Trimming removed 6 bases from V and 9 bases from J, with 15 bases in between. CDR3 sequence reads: CASSPDPVGSPLHF. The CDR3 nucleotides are TGTGCCAGCAGCCCGGACCCGGTGGGTTCACCCCTCCACTTT.

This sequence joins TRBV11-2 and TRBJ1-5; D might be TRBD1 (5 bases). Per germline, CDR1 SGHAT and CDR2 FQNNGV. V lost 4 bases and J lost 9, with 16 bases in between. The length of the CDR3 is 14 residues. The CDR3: CASSSLGQGSPQHF. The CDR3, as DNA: TGTGCCAGCAGCTCCCTGGGCCAGGGTTCGCCCCAGCATTTT.

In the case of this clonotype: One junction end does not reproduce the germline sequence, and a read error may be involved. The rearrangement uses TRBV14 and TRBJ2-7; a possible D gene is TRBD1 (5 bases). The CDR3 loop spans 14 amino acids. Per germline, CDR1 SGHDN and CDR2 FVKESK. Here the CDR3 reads CAGSQSGRAHEQYF. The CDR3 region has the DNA TGTGCCGGCAGCCAATCGGGCAGGGCCCACGAGCAGTACTTC.

The CDR3 is CASSLPGQGDEKLFF. DNA for the CDR3: TGTGCCAGCAGTCTTCCGGGACAGGGGGATGAAAAACTGTTTTTT. The J gene is TRBJ1-4, the V gene TRBV27; TRBD1 agrees at 11 bases. The germline V gene has CDR1 MNHEY and CDR2 SMNVEV (reference sequence). V was clipped by 5 bases and J by 6 bases; unmatched bases: 5. The CDR3 is made up of 15 amino acids. Variable domain in full (rest from reference TRBV27 and TRBJ1-4): EAQVTQNPRYLITVTGKKLTVTCSQNMNHEYMSWYRQDPGLGLRQIYYSMNVEVTDKGDVPEGYKVSRKEKRNFPLILESPSPNQTSLYFCASSLPGQGDEKLFFGSGTQLSVL.

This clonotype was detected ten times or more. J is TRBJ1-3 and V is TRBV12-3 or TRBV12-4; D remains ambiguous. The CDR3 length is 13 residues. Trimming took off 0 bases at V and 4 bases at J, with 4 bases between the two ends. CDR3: CASSLALGNTIYF. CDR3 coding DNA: TGTGCCAGCAGTTTAGCGCTAGGAAACACCATATATTTT.

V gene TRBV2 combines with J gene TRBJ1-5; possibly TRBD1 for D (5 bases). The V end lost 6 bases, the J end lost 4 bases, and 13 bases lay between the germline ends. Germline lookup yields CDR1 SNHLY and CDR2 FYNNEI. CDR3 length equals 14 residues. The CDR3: CASSVEGFNQPQHF. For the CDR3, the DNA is TGTGCCAGCAGCGTAGAGGGGTTTAATCAGCCCCAGCATTTT.

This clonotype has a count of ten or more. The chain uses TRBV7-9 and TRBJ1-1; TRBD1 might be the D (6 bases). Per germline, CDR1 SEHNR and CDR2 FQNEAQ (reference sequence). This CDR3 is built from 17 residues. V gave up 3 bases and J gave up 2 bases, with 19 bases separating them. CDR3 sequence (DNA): TGTGCCAGCAGCTTTTCCCGCCCCGGGGGCGTCAACACTGAAGCTTTCTTT. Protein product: CASSFSRPGGVNTEAFF.

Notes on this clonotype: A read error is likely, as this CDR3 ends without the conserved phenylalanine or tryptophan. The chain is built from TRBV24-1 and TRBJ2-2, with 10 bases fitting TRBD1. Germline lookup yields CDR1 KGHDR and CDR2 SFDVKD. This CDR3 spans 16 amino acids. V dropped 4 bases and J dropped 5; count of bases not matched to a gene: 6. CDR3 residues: CATSDTGTGVTGELFS. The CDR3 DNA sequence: TGTGCCACCAGTGACACCGGGACAGGGGTGACCGGGGAGCTGTTTTCT.

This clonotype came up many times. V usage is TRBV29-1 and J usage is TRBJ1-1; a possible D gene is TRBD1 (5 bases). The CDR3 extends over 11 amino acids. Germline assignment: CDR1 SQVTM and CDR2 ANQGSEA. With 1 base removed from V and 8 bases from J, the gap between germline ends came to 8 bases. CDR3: CSVEGGREAFF. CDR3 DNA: TGCAGCGTTGAAGGGGGCCGGGAAGCTTTCTTT.

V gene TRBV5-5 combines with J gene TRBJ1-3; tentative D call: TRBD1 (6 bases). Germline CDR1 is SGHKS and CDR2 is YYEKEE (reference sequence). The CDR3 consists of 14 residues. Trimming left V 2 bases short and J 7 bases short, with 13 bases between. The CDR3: CASSLAAGANTIYF. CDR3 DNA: TGTGCCAGCAGCTTAGCTGCGGGGGCCAACACCATATATTTT.